The 8 T cell receptor beta chains below were found in one sample sequenced in a study of graft-versus-host responses after intestinal transplantation. The antigens these receptors bind are not known. Only in-frame clones appear in the TCRdb table, and some are missing; sequencing was by immunoSEQ multiplex PCR. The sample contains under 75,000 clones, around 90% of which appear only once. This specimen consisted of unstimulated CD8+ T cells sorted from spleen or lymph node cells, obtained before transplant. These TCRs come from a human donor who was the organ donor for an intestinal transplant.

This clone came up once. The rearrangement links TRBV6-1 to TRBJ1-5; D possibly corresponds to TRBD1 (5 bases). V lost 7 bases and J 6 bases, leaving 16 bases between the germline ends. CDR1 MNHNS and CDR2 SASEGT come from the germline V gene. CDR3 length: 14 amino acids. Here the CDR3 DNA reads TGTGCCAGCACCCGGGCGAGGGGAGGTCAGCCCCAGCATTTT. It codes for CASTRARGGQPQHF.

The gene calls are TRBV7-9 and TRBJ1-6, with D perhaps TRBD1 (5 bases). Trimming shortened V by 5 bases and J by 4 bases, and 15 bases separated the two germline ends. The CDR3 consists of 16 residues. The germline CDR1 and CDR2 sequences are SEHNR and FQNEAQ (reference sequence). The CDR3 DNA sequence: TGTGCCAGCAGCCCCTCGGGGACTGCGTATAATTCACCCCTCCACTTT. Its protein is CASSPSGTAYNSPLHF. The whole variable domain, remainder taken from reference TRBV7-9 and TRBJ1-6, is DTGVSQNPRHKITKRGQNVTFRCDPISEHNRLYWYRQTLGQGPEFLTYFQNEAQLEKSRLLSDRFSAERPKGSFSTLEIQRTEQGDSAMYLCASSPSGTAYNSPLHFGNGTRLTVT.

This chain connects TRBV7-9 to TRBJ2-3; 8 bases fit TRBD1. After removal of 5 bases from V and 4 bases from J, the junction contained 17 bases not matched to a gene. This CDR3 comprises 18 residues. Germline V gives CDR1 SEHNR, CDR2 FQNEAQ (reference sequence). The CDR3 sequence is CASSQSRVAGQESDTQYF. CDR3 in DNA: TGTGCCAGCAGCCAATCTAGGGTCGCGGGACAGGAGTCAGATACGCAGTATTTT.

CDR3 sequence: CASSSTRGNQPQHF. DNA for the CDR3: TGTGCCAGCAGTTCGACCAGGGGAAATCAGCCCCAGCATTTT. The chain links TRBV6-5 to TRBJ1-5; D possibly corresponds to TRBD1 (6 bases). Trimming cost V 4 bases and J 4 bases, with 11 bases left between them. The CDR3 is 14 residues long. Germline CDR1 is MNHEY and CDR2 is SVGAGI.

This clone occurred a few times. The J gene is TRBJ2-3, the V gene TRBV7-9; 13 positions agree with TRBD2. V was clipped by 5 bases and J by 1 base; unmatched bases: 9. The CDR3 consists of 18 residues. Germline loops: CDR1 SEHNR, CDR2 FQNEAQ (reference sequence). CDR3 in amino acids: CASSPRPGTSGGTDTQYF. In DNA, the CDR3 is TGTGCCAGCAGCCCCCGGCCCGGGACTAGCGGGGGCACAGATACGCAGTATTTT.

J is TRBJ2-3 and V is TRBV7-8; TRBD1 agrees at 7 bases. CDR1 and CDR2 (germline): SGHVS, FQNEAQ. Trimming removed 7 bases from V and 0 bases from J; junction bases left unmatched: 13. This CDR3 region has 17 residues. CDR3: CASILSWDSPSTDTQYF. The CDR3, as DNA: TGTGCCAGCATCCTCTCCTGGGACAGCCCTAGCACAGATACGCAGTATTTT.

The chain carries TRBV27 and TRBJ2-1; 9 bases line up with TRBD1. The germline V gene encodes CDR1 MNHEY and CDR2 SMNVEV (reference sequence). With 6 bases clipped from V and 0 bases from J, the junction kept 0 bases outside the gene matches. This CDR3 comprises 14 residues. CDR3 protein: CASRTGGSYNEQFF. As DNA, the CDR3 is TGTGCCAGCAGGACAGGGGGCTCCTACAATGAGCAGTTCTTC.

J is TRBJ2-1 and V is TRBV27; 11 bases are shared with TRBD2. The V gene end was trimmed by 6 bases and the J gene end by 2 bases; junction bases not matched to a gene: 6. The germline gives CDR1 MNHEY, CDR2 SMNVEV (reference sequence). The CDR3 contains 16 residues. The CDR3: CASRILAGATYNEQFF. The DNA of the CDR3 is TGTGCCAGCAGAATACTAGCGGGGGCCACCTACAATGAGCAGTTCTTC.